These 20 T cell receptor beta chains were sequenced from one sample in a study of cytomegalovirus exposure and HLA in healthy donors. Primers included in the PCR were 60 Vbeta and 13 Jbeta primers. Some clones are missing from TCRdb's copy, which holds only in-frame ones; the method was immunoSEQ multiplex PCR. The sample comprises 100,000 or so clones, around 80% of which are singletons, and 6% to 8% rests with the top ten. The sequencing input was PBMCs. The receptors stem from a man aged 25-40 years in good health and CMV-seronegative.

V is TRBV7-2 and J is TRBJ1-5, with D uncertain. This CDR3 has 13 residues. The germline CDR1 and CDR2 sequences are SGHTA and FQGNSA. Trimming removed 5 bases from V and 6 bases from J, with 11 bases in between. CDR3 residues: CASSLLGSQPQHF. DNA of the CDR3: TGTGCCAGCAGCCTCCTGGGGAGTCAGCCCCAGCATTTT.

The V and J genes are TRBV7-2 and TRBJ2-7; TRBD1 matches at 8 bases. J gave up 5 bases and V 5 bases, and 8 bases lay outside the gene matches. Germline lookup yields CDR1 SGHTA and CDR2 FQGNSA. This CDR3 region has 14 residues. CDR3 sequence: CASSQDRVVHEQYF. CDR3 coding DNA: TGTGCCAGCAGCCAGGACAGGGTCGTCCACGAGCAGTACTTC.

The chain couples TRBV6-4 to TRBJ2-3; 7 nucleotides line up with TRBD2. Germline CDR1 reads MRHNA; CDR2 reads SNTAGT. The V gene end was trimmed by 5 bases and the J gene end by 3 bases; junction bases not matched to a gene: 8. The CDR3 contains 15 residues. The CDR3 protein is CASSTGREITDTQYF. CDR3 in DNA: TGTGCCAGCAGTACGGGGCGGGAGATAACAGATACGCAGTATTTT.

The CDR3 DNA is TGTGCCAGCGCTAGACAGGGAGGTTGGGGTGGCTACACCTTC. Protein product: CASARQGGWGGYTF. The gene calls are TRBV6-5 and TRBJ1-2; 7 nucleotides align to TRBD1. Germline CDR1 reads MNHEY; CDR2 reads SVGAGI. The ends lost 8 bases at V and 7 bases at J; junction bases unmatched: 13. The CDR3 length is 14 residues.

The V call is TRBV5-1, the J call TRBJ1-2, with D perhaps TRBD1 (5 bases). The ends were cut back, 2 bases at V and 6 bases at J, with 11 bases in the middle. The CDR3 consists of 13 residues. Germline CDR1 is SGHRS and CDR2 is YFSETQ. This chain's CDR3 is CASSFQRGDGYTF. The CDR3 region has the DNA TGCGCCAGCAGCTTCCAGCGGGGGGATGGCTACACCTTC. Variable domain in full (rest from reference TRBV5-1 and TRBJ1-2): KAGVTQTPRYLIKTRGQQVTLSCSPISGHRSVSWYQQTPGQGLQFLFEYFSETQRNKGNFPGRFSGRQFSNSRSEMNVSTLELGDSALYLCASSFQRGDGYTFGSGTRLTVV.

The chain is built from TRBV7-9 and TRBJ1-6; TRBD1 aligns across 8 bases. V shed 6 bases, J shed 7 bases, and the junction held 5 bases outside the gene matches. The germline CDR1 and CDR2 sequences are SEHNR and FQNEAQ (reference sequence). The CDR3 covers 14 residues. CDR3 sequence (DNA): TGTGCCAGCAGGGAAGACAGGGGCAATTCACCCCTCCACTTT. As protein: CASREDRGNSPLHF. The whole variable domain, filled in from reference TRBV7-9 and TRBJ1-6, reads DTGVSQNPRHKITKRGQNVTFRCDPISEHNRLYWYRQTLGQGPEFLTYFQNEAQLEKSRLLSDRFSAERPKGSFSTLEIQRTEQGDSAMYLCASREDRGNSPLHFGNGTRLTVT.

The V call is TRBV6-1, the J call TRBJ2-5; 10 positions match TRBD2. Germline CDR1 MNHNS, CDR2 SASEGT. The CDR3 is 14 amino acids. V lost 9 bases and J lost 4; bases outside the gene matches: 8. As DNA, the CDR3 is TGTGCCAGTGGGGGACTAGCGTTGGCAGAGACCCAGTACTTC. Protein product: CASGGLALAETQYF.

This clone was seen only once. V gene TRBV4-3 combines with J gene TRBJ2-1, with 14 bases fitting TRBD2. This CDR3 has 20 amino acids. With 4 bases clipped from V and 3 bases from J, the junction kept 14 bases outside the gene matches. The V gene's germline CDR1 is LGHNA and CDR2 YSLEER. The DNA for the CDR3 is TGCGCCAGCAGCCCGAACCCGGGACTAGCGGGGGCGCCGATCTACAATGAGCAGTTCTTC. The encoded protein is CASSPNPGLAGAPIYNEQFF.

Concerning this clone: Other DNA sequences of this sample code for an identical CDR3. V gene TRBV5-4 combines with J gene TRBJ2-5; tentative D call: TRBD1 (6 bases). The CDR3 is made up of 12 amino acids. V was trimmed by 4 bases and J by 4 bases, leaving 8 bases between them. Germline V gene data show CDR1 as SGHNT and CDR2 as YYREEE (reference sequence). CDR3: CASSPTGETQYF. CDR3 DNA: TGTGCCAGCAGCCCGACAGGAGAGACCCAGTACTTC.

There are a few counts of this clone. V is TRBV28 and J is TRBJ1-5; D possibly corresponds to TRBD1 (6 bases). CDR3 size: 15 residues. With 3 bases removed from V and 9 bases from J, the gap between germline ends came to 18 bases. Germline V gives CDR1 MDHEN, CDR2 SYDVKM. CDR3 sequence reads: CASSFTAGESRPQHF. CDR3 in DNA: TGTGCCAGCAGTTTTACGGCAGGGGAATCGCGGCCCCAGCATTTT.

The chain joins TRBV5-6 to TRBJ2-7; 9 positions match TRBD1. Trimming at V came to 2 bases and at J to 5 bases, leaving 5 bases not matched to a gene. Germline CDR1 and CDR2: SGHDT and YYEEEE. The CDR3 totals 14 residues. Here the CDR3 DNA reads TGTGCCAGCAGCTTTGGGACAGGGATCAACGAGCAGTACTTC. It is translated as CASSFGTGINEQYF.

J is TRBJ1-6 and V is TRBV4-1; perhaps TRBD1 as D (6 bases). The CDR3 runs to 14 residues. Germline CDR1 and CDR2: MGHRA and YSYEKL. V lost 4 bases to trimming and J lost 7 bases, with 11 bases between them. The CDR3 here is CASSLGQWNSPLHF. DNA for the CDR3: TGCGCCAGCAGCCTGGGACAATGGAATTCACCCCTCCACTTT.

The chain links TRBV6-1 to TRBJ2-4; the D is unclear. This CDR3 has 15 residues. V dropped 2 bases and J dropped 10 bases, with 18 bases sitting between them. The V gene's germline CDR1 is MNHNS and CDR2 SASEGT. CDR3 sequence (DNA): TGTGCCAGCAGTGAATATTCTGAGGTGTCGTCAATTCAGTACTTC. It is translated as CASSEYSEVSSIQYF.

The V call is TRBV12-5, the J call TRBJ1-3, with D uncertain. V lost 5 bases and J 3 bases, leaving 5 bases between the germline ends. CDR1 LGHNT and CDR2 FRNRAP come from the germline V gene. This CDR3 is 12 amino acids long. The CDR3: CASGGLGNTIYF. The CDR3 DNA reads as TGTGCTAGTGGTGGACTTGGAAACACCATATATTTT.

The rearrangement links TRBV6-1 to TRBJ2-5; D ambiguous. V was pared by 8 bases and J by 2 bases, with 6 bases between. This CDR3 comprises 11 residues. Germline CDR1 and CDR2: MNHNS and SASEGT. The CDR3 DNA sequence: TGTGCCAGCGAGATGCAAGAGACCCAGTACTTC. Amino acids: CASEMQETQYF.

This chain joins TRBV19 and TRBJ1-1, with D possibly matching TRBD1 (5 bases). This CDR3 has 14 amino acids. The germline gives CDR1 LNHDA, CDR2 SQIVND (reference sequence). V shed 3 bases and J shed 4 bases, with 12 bases lying between them. CDR3 sequence (DNA): TGTGCCAGTAGTATGGCAGGGTGGGGCACTGAAGCTTTCTTT. This gives the protein CASSMAGWGTEAFF.

This chain joins TRBV28 and TRBJ1-2; D unclear. V lost 5 bases, J lost 5 bases, and 6 bases lay in between. The germline V gene has CDR1 MDHEN and CDR2 SYDVKM. This CDR3 has 11 residues. DNA for the CDR3: TGTGCCAGCAGTGAGGGATATGGCTACACCTTC. The encoded protein is CASSEGYGYTF.

V and J are TRBV6-5 and TRBJ1-1; TRBD1 is a possible D gene (5 bases). Trimming stripped 6 bases from V and 7 bases from J, with 15 bases between. The CDR3 has 13 residues. Germline values: CDR1 MNHEY, CDR2 SVGAGI. CDR3: CASSINGGGEAFF. In DNA, the CDR3 is TGTGCCAGCAGCATAAATGGCGGGGGTGAAGCTTTCTTT.

The J gene is TRBJ2-7, the V gene TRBV4-2, with D possibly being TRBD1 (6 bases). Per the germline V gene, CDR1 is LGHNA and CDR2 is YNFKEQ. The length of the CDR3 is 17 residues. The ends were cut back, 1 base at V and 3 bases at J, with 19 bases in the middle. CDR3 sequence (DNA): TGTGCCAGCAGCCAAGCAGCTTCCGGGACAAATCACTACGAGCAGTACTTC. Translated, it gives CASSQAASGTNHYEQYF.

V usage is TRBV4-2 and J usage is TRBJ2-3; 16 bases match TRBD2. The CDR3 contains 19 residues. CDR1 LGHNA and CDR2 YNFKEQ come from the germline V gene. Trimming took 3 bases from V and 4 from J; bases not matched to a gene: 10. CDR3 sequence (DNA): TGTGCCAGCAGCCAGGGACTAGCGGGGGGGCAAAGGGTCTCAGATACGCAGTATTTT. Protein product: CASSQGLAGGQRVSDTQYF.